Listed here are 13 T cell receptor beta chains from one sample, sequenced in a study of a mutant IDH1 vaccine in newly diagnosed glioma (TCRdb year 2021). These receptors' antigens are unknown. The receptor library was made with the immunoSEQ multiplex PCR assay. TCRdb's version of the immuneACCESS table is confined to in-frame rearrangements and falls short of the full clone set. An unresolved V gene accounts for under half of the shortfall where checked; the remainder is of unknown origin. The sample table holds tens of thousands of clones, of which 84% were seen once. Approximately 4.6% of the sample comes from the top ten. The intended sense of this specimen's time point label: week 47, end of study. Each vaccine dose, consisting of 300 ug of a 20-mer mutant IDH1 peptide in Montanide, was administered subcutaneously with topical imiquimod. The specimen was PBMCs, collected from a glioma patient whose treatment included an IDH1 peptide vaccine. These TCRs come from a woman aged 30 to 39 with glioma. Some clones in this sample may be carry-over from other donors' samples.

DNA of the CDR3: TGTGCCAGCAGCTTACAGGGGGCGGCCTACAATGAGCAGTTCTTC. Its translation: CASSLQGAAYNEQFF. V gene TRBV7-9 combines with J gene TRBJ2-1; TRBD1 matches 8 bases. This CDR3 comprises 15 residues. Trimming took 2 bases from V and 2 from J; bases not matched to a gene: 2. Germline CDR1 reads SEHNR; CDR2 reads FQNEAQ (reference sequence).

This chain uses TRBV7-9 with TRBJ1-1; D is unresolved. Trimming shortened V by 5 bases and J by 4 bases, and 11 bases separated the two germline ends. CDR3 length: 13 residues. The germline V gene encodes CDR1 SEHNR and CDR2 FQNEAQ (reference sequence). Written as DNA, the CDR3 is TGTGCCAGCAGCCCCAGCCCGACCACTGAAGCTTTCTTT. Amino acid sequence: CASSPSPTTEAFF. The complete variable domain, with remaining parts taken from reference TRBV7-9 and TRBJ1-1, reads DTGVSQNPRHKITKRGQNVTFRCDPISEHNRLYWYRQTLGQGPEFLTYFQNEAQLEKSRLLSDRFSAERPKGSFSTLEIQRTEQGDSAMYLCASSPSPTTEAFFGQGTRLTVV.

This rearrangement joins TRBV7-9 to TRBJ1-5; TRBD1 might be the D (5 bases). The ends were cut back, 5 bases at V and 6 bases at J, with 29 bases in the middle. Germline CDR1 and CDR2: SEHNR and FQNEAQ (reference sequence). This CDR3 is built from 19 residues. The CDR3 bases are TGTGCCAGCAGCCCCACGGGTGATTCGACACCCGGGGGGAGTCAGCCCCAGCATTTT. This translates into CASSPTGDSTPGGSQPQHF.

This chain uses TRBV5-6 with TRBJ2-5; D is ambiguous. CDR1 SGHDT and CDR2 YYEEEE come from the germline V gene. V dropped 4 bases and J dropped 1 base, with 5 bases sitting between them. The CDR3 has 12 residues. CDR3 residues: CASSGLQETQYF. The CDR3 nucleotides are TGTGCCAGCAGCGGGCTCCAAGAGACCCAGTACTTC.

This chain joins TRBV2 and TRBJ2-3; D is unresolved. Per the germline V gene, CDR1 is SNHLY and CDR2 is FYNNEI. V was cut by 2 bases and J by 0 bases, with 15 bases left in between. The CDR3 has 17 amino acids. The CDR3 DNA reads TGTGCCAGCAGTGAACCCCGCGGCCTCCCTAGCACAGATACGCAGTATTTT. Translation gives CASSEPRGLPSTDTQYF.

CDR3 sequence: CASRRTSGRPGVTQYF. The CDR3 nucleotides are TGTGCCAGCCGGAGGACTAGCGGGAGACCCGGGGTTACGCAGTATTTT. The chain carries TRBV5-4 and TRBJ2-3, with 13 bases that match TRBD2. The V gene's germline CDR1 is SGHNT and CDR2 YYREEE (reference sequence). V lost 7 bases and J lost 8; bases outside the gene matches: 13. The CDR3 covers 16 residues.

J is TRBJ1-4 and V is TRBV6-1; 7 nucleotides align to TRBD1. Germline CDR1 reads MNHNS; CDR2 reads SASEGT. The ends lost 2 bases at V and 9 bases at J; junction bases unmatched: 9. The CDR3 is 15 residues long. The CDR3 is CASSEIGTGAKKLFF. The CDR3 nucleotides are TGTGCCAGCAGTGAAATTGGAACAGGGGCAAAAAAACTGTTTTTT.

This chain uses TRBV9 with TRBJ2-2; TRBD1 is a possible D gene (6 bases). Germline values: CDR1 SGDLS, CDR2 YYNGEE. Trimming shortened V by 0 bases and J by 5 bases, and 14 bases separated the two germline ends. The CDR3 length is 16 residues. The CDR3 coding sequence is TGTGCCAGCAGCGTAGGCGGTTCAGGGGTAACCGGGGAGCTGTTTTTT. This codes for CASSVGGSGVTGELFF.

The chain uses TRBV5-1 and TRBJ2-1; 8 bases agree with TRBD2. The CDR3 covers 15 residues. Germline CDR1 reads SGHRS; CDR2 reads YFSETQ. V gave up 5 bases and J gave up 4 bases; unmatched junction bases: 8. The CDR3 is CASREGLEFYNEQFF. The CDR3 DNA reads as TGCGCCAGCAGAGAGGGACTAGAGTTTTACAATGAGCAGTTCTTC.

In nucleotides, the CDR3 is TGTGCCAGCAGCTCGGGACAGGGGGCGACCCATAGCAATCAGCCCCAGCATTTT. Translation: CASSSGQGATHSNQPQHF. This chain uses TRBV11-2 with TRBJ1-5; 12 bases map to TRBD1. Germline trimming cut 4 bases from V and 0 bases from J; bases unmatched to any gene: 7. The germline V gene encodes CDR1 SGHAT and CDR2 FQNNGV. There are 18 residues in the CDR3. Full variable domain (remainder filled in from reference TRBV11-2 and TRBJ1-5): EAGVAQSPRYKIIEKRQSVAFWCNPISGHATLYWYQQILGQGPKLLIQFQNNGVVDDSQLPKDRFSAERLKGVDSTLKIQPAKLEDSAVYLCASSSGQGATHSNQPQHFGDGTRLSIL.

V usage is TRBV25-1 and J usage is TRBJ2-3; tentatively, D is TRBD1 (5 bases). The CDR3 extends over 16 amino acids. Trimming pared 4 bases from V and 0 bases from J, leaving 14 bases between. CDR1 is MGHDK, CDR2 SYGVNS, per germline. In DNA, the CDR3 is TGTGCCAGCAGTGGCCGACAGTCGGCTAGCACAGATACGCAGTATTTT. It specifies CASSGRQSASTDTQYF. Variable domain in full (rest from reference TRBV25-1 and TRBJ2-3): EADIYQTPRYLVIGTGKKITLECSQTMGHDKMYWYQQDPGMELHLIHYSYGVNSTEKGDLSSESTVSRIRTEHFPLTLESARPSHTSQYLCASSGRQSASTDTQYFGPGTRLTVL.

This chain uses TRBV18 with TRBJ2-7, with TRBD2 matching over 11 bases. The CDR3 is 15 residues long. Germline V lookup: CDR1 KGHSH, CDR2 LQKENI. The V gene end was trimmed by 6 bases and the J gene end by 12 bases; junction bases not matched to a gene: 16. The CDR3 sequence: CASSGTSGMTSPGYF. The CDR3 coding sequence is TGTGCCAGCTCCGGGACTAGCGGAATGACCTCTCCCGGGTACTTC.

The chain has TRBV10-2 and TRBJ1-2, with D maybe TRBD1 (5 bases). Between the trimmed V and J ends, which lost 6 bases and 6 bases, there was a span of 14 bases. This CDR3 is 13 amino acids long. Germline assignment: CDR1 WSHSY and CDR2 SAAADI. This CDR3 reads CASSLRERDGYTF. The DNA for the CDR3 is TGCGCCAGCAGCCTCAGGGAACGGGATGGCTACACCTTC.